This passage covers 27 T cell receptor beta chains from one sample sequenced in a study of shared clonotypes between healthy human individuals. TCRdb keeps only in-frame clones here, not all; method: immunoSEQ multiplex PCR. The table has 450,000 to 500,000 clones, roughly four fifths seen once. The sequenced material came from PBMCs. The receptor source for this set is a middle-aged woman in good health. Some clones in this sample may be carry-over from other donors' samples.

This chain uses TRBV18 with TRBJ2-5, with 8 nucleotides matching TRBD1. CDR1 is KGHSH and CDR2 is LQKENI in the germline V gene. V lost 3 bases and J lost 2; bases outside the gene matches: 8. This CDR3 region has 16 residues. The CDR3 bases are TGTGCCAGCTCACCCTTTGCGGACAGGGTTCAAGAGACCCAGTACTTC. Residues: CASSPFADRVQETQYF.

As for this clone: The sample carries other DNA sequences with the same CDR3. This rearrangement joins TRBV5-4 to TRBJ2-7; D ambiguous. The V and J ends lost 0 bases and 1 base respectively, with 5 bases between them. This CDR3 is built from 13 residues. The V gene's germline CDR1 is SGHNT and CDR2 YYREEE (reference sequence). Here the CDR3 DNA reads TGTGCCAGCAGCTTGGGGCAGTCCTACGAGCAGTACTTC. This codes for CASSLGQSYEQYF.

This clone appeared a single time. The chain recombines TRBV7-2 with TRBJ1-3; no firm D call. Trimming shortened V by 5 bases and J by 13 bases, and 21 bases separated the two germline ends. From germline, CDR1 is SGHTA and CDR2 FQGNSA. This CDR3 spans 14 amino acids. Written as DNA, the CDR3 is TGTGCCAGCAGCCCCCGGGCAGGTTCCCGCTCAATATATTTT. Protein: CASSPRAGSRSIYF. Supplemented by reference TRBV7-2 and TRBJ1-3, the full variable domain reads GAGVSQSPSNKVTEKGKDVELRCDPISGHTALYWYRQSLGQGLEFLIYFQGNSAPDKSGLPSDRFSAERTGGSVSTLTIQRTQQEDSAVYLCASSPRAGSRSIYFGEGSWLTVV.

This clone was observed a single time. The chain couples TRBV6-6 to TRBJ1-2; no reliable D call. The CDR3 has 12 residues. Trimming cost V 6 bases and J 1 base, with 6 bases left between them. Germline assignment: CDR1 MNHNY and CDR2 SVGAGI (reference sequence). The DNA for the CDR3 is TGTGCCAGCAGCCCGAGTAACTATGGCTACACCTTC. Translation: CASSPSNYGYTF.

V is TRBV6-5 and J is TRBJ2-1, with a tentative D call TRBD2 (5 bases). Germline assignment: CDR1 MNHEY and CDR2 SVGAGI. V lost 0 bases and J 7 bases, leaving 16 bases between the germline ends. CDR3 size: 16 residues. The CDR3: CASSYSRAPPGNEQFF. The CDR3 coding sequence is TGTGCCAGCAGTTACTCGAGGGCCCCCCCGGGAAATGAGCAGTTCTTC.

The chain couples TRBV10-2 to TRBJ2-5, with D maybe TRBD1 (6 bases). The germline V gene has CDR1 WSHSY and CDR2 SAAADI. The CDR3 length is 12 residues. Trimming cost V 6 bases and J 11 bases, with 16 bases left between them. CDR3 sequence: CASSETGNEQYF. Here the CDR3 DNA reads TGCGCCAGCAGCGAAACAGGGAATGAGCAGTACTTC.

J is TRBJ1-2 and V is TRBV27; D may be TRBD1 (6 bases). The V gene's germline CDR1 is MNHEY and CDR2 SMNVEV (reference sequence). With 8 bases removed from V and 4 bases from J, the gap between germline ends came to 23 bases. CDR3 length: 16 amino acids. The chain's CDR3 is CASRDTGGGEIYGYTF. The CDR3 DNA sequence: TGTGCCAGCCGGGATACCGGGGGCGGGGAAATCTATGGCTACACCTTC.

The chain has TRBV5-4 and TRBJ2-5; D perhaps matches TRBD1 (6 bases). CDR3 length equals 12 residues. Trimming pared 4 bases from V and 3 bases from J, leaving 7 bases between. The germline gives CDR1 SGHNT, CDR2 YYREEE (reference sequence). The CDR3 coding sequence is TGTGCCAGCAGCAGGACAGAAGAGACCCAGTACTTC. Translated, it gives CASSRTEETQYF.

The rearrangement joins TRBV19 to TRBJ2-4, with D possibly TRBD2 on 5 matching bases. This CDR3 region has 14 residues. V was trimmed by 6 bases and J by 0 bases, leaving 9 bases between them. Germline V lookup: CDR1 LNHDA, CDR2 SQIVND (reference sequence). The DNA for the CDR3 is TGTGCCAGTAGGGAGGTTTCAGCCAAAAACATTCAGTACTTC. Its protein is CASREVSAKNIQYF.

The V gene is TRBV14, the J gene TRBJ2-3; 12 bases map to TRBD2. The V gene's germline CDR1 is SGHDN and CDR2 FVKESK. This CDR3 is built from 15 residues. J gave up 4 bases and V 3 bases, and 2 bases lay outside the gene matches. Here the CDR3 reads CASSHLAGGPDTQYF. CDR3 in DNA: TGTGCCAGCAGCCACCTAGCGGGAGGGCCAGATACGCAGTATTTT.

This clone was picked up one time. CDR3 nucleotide sequence: TGTGCCAGCTCCGGAATCGGAAACACCGGGGAGCTGTTTTTT. Translation: CASSGIGNTGELFF. V usage is TRBV18 and J usage is TRBJ2-2; D gene ambiguous. Germline CDR1 KGHSH, CDR2 LQKENI. The CDR3 runs 14 residues. V lost 6 bases and J 2 bases, leaving 10 bases between the germline ends.

This chain's CDR3 is CASSSRDRGLQNSNQPQHF. As DNA, the CDR3 is TGTGCCAGCAGTTCCCGGGACAGGGGGCTTCAGAATAGCAATCAGCCCCAGCATTTT. The genes are TRBV28 and TRBJ1-5; 12 bases agree with TRBD1. Trimming removed 4 bases from V and 0 bases from J; junction bases left unmatched: 10. The CDR3 covers 19 residues. Germline CDR1 MDHEN, CDR2 SYDVKM.

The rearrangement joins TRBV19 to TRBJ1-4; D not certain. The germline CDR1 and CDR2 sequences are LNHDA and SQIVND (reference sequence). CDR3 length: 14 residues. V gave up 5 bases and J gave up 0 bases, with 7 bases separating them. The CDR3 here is CASSFVATNEKLFF. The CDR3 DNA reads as TGTGCCAGTAGTTTTGTTGCAACTAATGAAAAACTGTTTTTT.

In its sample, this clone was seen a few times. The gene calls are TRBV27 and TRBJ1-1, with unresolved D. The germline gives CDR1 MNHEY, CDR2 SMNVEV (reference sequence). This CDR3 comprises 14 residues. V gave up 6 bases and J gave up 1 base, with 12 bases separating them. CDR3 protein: CASSPSRGNTEAFF. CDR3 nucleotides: TGTGCCAGCAGCCCCTCCCGGGGGAACACTGAAGCTTTCTTT.

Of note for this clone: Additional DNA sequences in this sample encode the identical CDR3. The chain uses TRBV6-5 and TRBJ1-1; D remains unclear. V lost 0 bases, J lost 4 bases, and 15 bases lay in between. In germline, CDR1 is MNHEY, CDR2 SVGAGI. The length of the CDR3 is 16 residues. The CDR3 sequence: CASSYSNVGLVTEAFF. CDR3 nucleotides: TGTGCCAGCAGTTACTCGAACGTTGGGTTAGTCACTGAAGCTTTCTTT.

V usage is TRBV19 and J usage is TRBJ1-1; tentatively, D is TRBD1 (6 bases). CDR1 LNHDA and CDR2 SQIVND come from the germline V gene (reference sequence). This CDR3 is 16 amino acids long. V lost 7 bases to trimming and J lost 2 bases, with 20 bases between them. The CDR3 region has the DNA TGTGCCAGTATGACAGGTCGGTGGGGGAGTAACACTGAAGCTTTCTTT. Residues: CASMTGRWGSNTEAFF.

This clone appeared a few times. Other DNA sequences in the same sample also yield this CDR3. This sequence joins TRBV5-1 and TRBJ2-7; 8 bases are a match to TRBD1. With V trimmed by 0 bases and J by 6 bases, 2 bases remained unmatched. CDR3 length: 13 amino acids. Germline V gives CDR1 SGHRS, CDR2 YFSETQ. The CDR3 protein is CASSLGQGIEQYF. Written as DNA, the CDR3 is TGCGCCAGCAGCTTGGGACAGGGGATCGAGCAGTACTTC.

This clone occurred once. Written as DNA, the CDR3 is TGTGCCAGTACGGAGACTAGCGGGAGCTCCTACGAGCAGTACTTC. This sequence encodes CASTETSGSSYEQYF. The genes are TRBV19 and TRBJ2-7; 12 bases are a match to TRBD2. The germline gives CDR1 LNHDA, CDR2 SQIVND (reference sequence). There are 15 residues in the CDR3. Trimming cost V 7 bases and J 0 bases; bases outside gene matches: 4.

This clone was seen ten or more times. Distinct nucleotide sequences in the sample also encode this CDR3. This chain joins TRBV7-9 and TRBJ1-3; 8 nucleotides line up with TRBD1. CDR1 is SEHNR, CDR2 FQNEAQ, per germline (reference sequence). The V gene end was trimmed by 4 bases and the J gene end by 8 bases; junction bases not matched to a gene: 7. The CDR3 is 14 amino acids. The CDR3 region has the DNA TGTGCCAGCAGCTCGACCGGACAGGGAGACACCATATATTTT. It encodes CASSSTGQGDTIYF.

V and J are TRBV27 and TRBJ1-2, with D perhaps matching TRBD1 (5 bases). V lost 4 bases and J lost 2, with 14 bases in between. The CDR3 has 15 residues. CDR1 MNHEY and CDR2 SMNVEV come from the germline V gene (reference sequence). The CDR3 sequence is CASSSNLGTNYGYTF. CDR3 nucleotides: TGTGCCAGCAGTTCCAATCTGGGGACCAACTATGGCTACACCTTC.

CDR3 nucleotide sequence: TGTGCCAGCAGCCAAGAGTGGGGGAATGAGCAGTTCTTC. Translated: CASSQEWGNEQFF. J is TRBJ2-1 and V is TRBV4-2, with D possibly called TRBD1 or TRBD2 (5 bases each). Germline values: CDR1 LGHNA, CDR2 YNFKEQ. This CDR3 has 13 amino acids. Trimming pared 0 bases from V and 7 bases from J, leaving 7 bases between.

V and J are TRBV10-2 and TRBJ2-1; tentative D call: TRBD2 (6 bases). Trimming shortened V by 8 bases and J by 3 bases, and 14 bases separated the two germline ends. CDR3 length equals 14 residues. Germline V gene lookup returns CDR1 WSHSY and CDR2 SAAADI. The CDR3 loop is CASGGLNSYNEQFF. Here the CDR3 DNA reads TGCGCCAGCGGGGGACTGAATAGCTACAATGAGCAGTTCTTC.

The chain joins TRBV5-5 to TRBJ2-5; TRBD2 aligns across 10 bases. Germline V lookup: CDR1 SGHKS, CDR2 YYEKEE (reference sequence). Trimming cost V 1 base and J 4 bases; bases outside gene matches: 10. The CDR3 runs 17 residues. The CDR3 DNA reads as TGTGCCAGCAGCTTGAGCCCGGTAGCGGGAGGTCGAGAGACCCAGTACTTC. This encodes CASSLSPVAGGRETQYF.

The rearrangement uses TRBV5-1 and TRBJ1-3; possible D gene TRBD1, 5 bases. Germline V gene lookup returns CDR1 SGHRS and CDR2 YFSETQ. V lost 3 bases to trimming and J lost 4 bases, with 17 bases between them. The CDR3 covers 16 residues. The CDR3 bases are TGCGCCAGCAGCTGGGCCGGGACGGCGGGGGGAAACACCATATATTTT. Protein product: CASSWAGTAGGNTIYF.

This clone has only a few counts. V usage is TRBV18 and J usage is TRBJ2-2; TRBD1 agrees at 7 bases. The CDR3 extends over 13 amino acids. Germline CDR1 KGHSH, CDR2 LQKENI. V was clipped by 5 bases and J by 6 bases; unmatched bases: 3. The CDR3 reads CASSSQGAGELFF. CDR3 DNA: TGTGCCAGCTCATCGCAGGGGGCCGGGGAGCTGTTTTTT.

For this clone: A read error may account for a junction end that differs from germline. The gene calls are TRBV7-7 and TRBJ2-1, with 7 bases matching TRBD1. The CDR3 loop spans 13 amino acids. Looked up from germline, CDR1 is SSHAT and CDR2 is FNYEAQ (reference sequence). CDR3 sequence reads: CASSRDSYNEQFF. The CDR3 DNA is TGTGCTAGCAGCCGGGACAGTTACAATGAGCAGTTCTTC.

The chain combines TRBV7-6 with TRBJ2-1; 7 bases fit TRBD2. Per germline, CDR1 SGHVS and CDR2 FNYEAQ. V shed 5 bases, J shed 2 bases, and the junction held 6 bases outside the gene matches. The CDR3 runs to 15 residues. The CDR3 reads CASSPWEGAYNEQFF. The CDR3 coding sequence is TGTGCCAGCAGCCCTTGGGAGGGAGCCTACAATGAGCAGTTCTTC.